The clone carrying this T cell receptor (beta chain) showed up just once. The CDR3 is made up of 14 amino acids. This sample is part of a study of blood T cell repertoires in COVID-19. Study details: COVID-19 samples collected from the United States, Italy and Spain covered acute and convalescent phases. From T cells, B-cell-depleted T cells, or PBMCs came the material, which was cDNA or gDNA.

Authors' data handling: Estimates of nucleated cell counts were drawn from the amplification of reference gene primers. Produced via immunoSEQ multiplex PCR; TCRdb's table is partial and in-frame only. The V and J calls and clone size were taken over from that table, and D and trimming were inferred from the DNA. The repertoire includes about 100,000 clones, around 88% of them detected once, and more than 1.5% sits in the top ten. Sequencing used peripheral blood. This chain connects TRBV21-1 to TRBJ2-1; the D segment call TRBD1 is taken from the table without a DNA check. TRBV21-1 is noted as a pseudogene. This sequence was found in a man older than 75 with acute or convalescent COVID-19. CDR3 sequence: CASSKANRVWEQFF. The CDR3 DNA reads TGTGCCAGCAGCAAAGCGAACAGGGTCTGGGAGCAGTTCTTC.